This entry is about one TCR beta chain. The sample comes from a study of neoadjuvant anti-PD-1 for oral cavity cancer. The germline CDR1 and CDR2 sequences are SQVTM and ANQGSEA. The CDR3 has 11 amino acids. The V and J ends lost 3 bases and 1 base respectively, with 4 bases between them. Repertoires were generated with immunoSEQ multiplex PCR, while TCRdb's copy carries only in-frame clones and drops some. The sample carries around 13,000 clones, around 80% recorded once. Time point denoted: after neoadjuvant nivolumab, at surgical resection. This TCR came from a person aged 35 to 85 with oral cavity squamous cell carcinoma. The gene calls are TRBV29-1 and TRBJ2-7; D not certain. The material was PBMCs, obtained after nivolumab (anti-PD-1) treatment. The CDR3 reads CSVESSYEQYF. The CDR3 DNA is TGCAGCGTTGAGTCATCCTACGAGCAGTACTTC.